The T cell receptor beta chain under discussion was sequenced for a study of a mutant IDH1 vaccine in newly diagnosed glioma. Background on the study: The first vaccination came 4-6 weeks after radiotherapy alone, or with temozolomide cycles. Treatment recipients were approximately 62% male and around 38% female, and their mean age was about 39 years. Study-wide points: Top peripheral T cell clonotype shifts appeared unrelated to pseudoprogression.

Time point denoted: week 23, last vaccination. It was 300 ug of mutant IDH1 20-mer peptide that made up each vaccine dose, given with topical imiquimod. Each donor presented with a new WHO grade 3 or 4 astrocytoma that tested IDH1-mutant and showed ATRX loss. Using immunoSEQ multiplex PCR, the repertoire was profiled, and TCRdb retains in-frame clones only, with some absent. The sample holds about 81,000 clones, 70% to 90% seen once. Germline CDR1 reads KGHSY; CDR2 reads FQNENV. The V end lost 3 bases, the J end lost 2 bases, and 4 bases lay between the germline ends. The CDR3 is 12 amino acids. A word on this clone: Antigen specificity is unknown.

The TCR was taken from a man in his thirties or forties with glioma. Some clones in this sample may be carry-over from other donors' samples. The chain has TRBV16 and TRBJ1-1; D remains unclear. Source: PBMCs, taken from a glioma patient whose treatment included an IDH1 peptide vaccine. CDR3 in DNA: TGTGCCAGCAGCCAGGGCAACACTGAAGCTTTCTTT. The encoded protein is CASSQGNTEAFF.